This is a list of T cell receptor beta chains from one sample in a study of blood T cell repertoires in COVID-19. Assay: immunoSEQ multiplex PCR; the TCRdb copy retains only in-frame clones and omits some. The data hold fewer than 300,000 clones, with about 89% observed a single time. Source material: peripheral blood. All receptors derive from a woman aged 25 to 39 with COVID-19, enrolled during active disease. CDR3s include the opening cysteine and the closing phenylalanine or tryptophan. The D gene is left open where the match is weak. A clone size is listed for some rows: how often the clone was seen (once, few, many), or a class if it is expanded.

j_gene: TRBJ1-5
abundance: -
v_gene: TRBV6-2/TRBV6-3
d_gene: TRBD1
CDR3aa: CASSRTGEYQPQHF
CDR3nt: TGTGCCAGCAGCCGCACAGGGGAATATCAGCCCCAGCATTTT

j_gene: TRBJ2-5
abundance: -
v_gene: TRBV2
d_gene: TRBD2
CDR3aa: CASSDSGTSKETQYF
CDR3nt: TGTGCCAGCAGTGACTCCGGGACTAGTAAAGAGACCCAGTACTTC

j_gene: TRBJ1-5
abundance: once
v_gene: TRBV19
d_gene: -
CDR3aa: CASSTQSTGNQPQHF
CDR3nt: TGTGCCAGTAGTACGCAGTCCACAGGCAATCAGCCCCAGCATTTT

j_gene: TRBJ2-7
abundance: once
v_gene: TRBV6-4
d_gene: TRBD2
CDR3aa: CASSPDGGYEQYF
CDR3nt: TGTGCCAGCAGCCCGGACGGGGGGTACGAGCAGTACTTC

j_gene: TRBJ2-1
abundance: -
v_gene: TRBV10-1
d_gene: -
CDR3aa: CASSGSLGNEQFF
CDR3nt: TGCGCCAGCAGTGGCAGCCTAGGCAATGAGCAGTTCTTC

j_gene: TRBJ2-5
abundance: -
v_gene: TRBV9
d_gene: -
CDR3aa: CASSVRQDQETQYF
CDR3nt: TGTGCCAGCAGCGTACGGCAGGACCAAGAGACCCAGTACTTC

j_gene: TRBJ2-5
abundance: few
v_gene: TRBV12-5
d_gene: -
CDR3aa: CASGFPSSLETQYF
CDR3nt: TGTGCTAGTGGTTTCCCTTCCTCTCTGGAGACCCAGTACTTC

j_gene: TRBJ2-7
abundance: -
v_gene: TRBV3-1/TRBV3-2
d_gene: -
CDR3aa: CASSQDRLSYEQYF
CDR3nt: TGTGCCAGCAGCCAAGATAGACTATCCTACGAGCAGTACTTC

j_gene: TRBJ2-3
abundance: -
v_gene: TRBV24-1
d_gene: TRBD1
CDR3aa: CATSRRTGGSGDTQYF
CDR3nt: TGTGCCACCTCCCGCCGGACAGGGGGCTCGGGAGATACGCAGTATTTT

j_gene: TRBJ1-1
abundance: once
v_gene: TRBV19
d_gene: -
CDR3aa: CASSIGRGIGNTEAFF
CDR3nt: TGTGCCAGTAGTATAGGTAGGGGGATTGGAAATACTGAAGCTTTCTTT

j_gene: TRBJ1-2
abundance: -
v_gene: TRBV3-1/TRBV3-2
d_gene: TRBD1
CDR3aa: CASSQGRTYRGHGYTF
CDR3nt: TGTGCCAGCAGCCAGGGCCGAACCTACAGGGGGCATGGCTACACCTTC

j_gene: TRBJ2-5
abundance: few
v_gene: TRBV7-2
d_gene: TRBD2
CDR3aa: CASTVGGGRAETQYF
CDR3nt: TGTGCCAGCACCGTTGGGGGCGGGAGGGCTGAGACCCAGTACTTC

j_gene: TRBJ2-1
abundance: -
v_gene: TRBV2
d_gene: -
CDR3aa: CASSEGHSSYNEQFF
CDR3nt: TGTGCCAGCAGTGAGGGCCACAGCTCCTACAATGAGCAGTTCTTC

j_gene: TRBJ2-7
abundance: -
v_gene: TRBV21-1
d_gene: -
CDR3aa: CASSKARQGSFGMDF
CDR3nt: TGTGCCAGCAGCAAAGCGCGACAGGGTTCATTCGGTATGGACTTC

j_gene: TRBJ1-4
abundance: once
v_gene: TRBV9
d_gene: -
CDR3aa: CASSVDGRSRSLFF
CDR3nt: TGTGCCAGCAGCGTAGATGGCAGGTCACGGTCGCTGTTTTTT

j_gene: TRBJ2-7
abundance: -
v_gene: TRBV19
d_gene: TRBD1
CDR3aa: CASMGTASSYEQYF
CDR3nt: TGTGCCAGTATGGGGACAGCTAGCTCCTACGAGCAGTACTTC

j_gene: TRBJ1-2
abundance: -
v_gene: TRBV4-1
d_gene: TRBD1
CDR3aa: CASSHTGGNYGYTF
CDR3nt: TGCGCCAGCAGCCATACAGGGGGCAATTATGGCTACACCTTC

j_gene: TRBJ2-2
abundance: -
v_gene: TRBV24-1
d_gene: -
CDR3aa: CATGQTNTGELFF
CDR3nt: TGTGCCACCGGACAGACGAACACCGGGGAGCTGTTTTTT

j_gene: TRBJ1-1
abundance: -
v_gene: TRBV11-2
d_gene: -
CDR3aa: CASSFDGGMNTEAFF
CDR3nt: TGTGCCAGCAGCTTCGACGGGGGAATGAACACTGAAGCTTTCTTT

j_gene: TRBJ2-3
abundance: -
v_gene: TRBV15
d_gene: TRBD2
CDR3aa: CATSRYKREDLADTQYF
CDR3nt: TGTGCCACCAGCAGATACAAGCGGGAGGACCTTGCAGATACGCAGTATTTT

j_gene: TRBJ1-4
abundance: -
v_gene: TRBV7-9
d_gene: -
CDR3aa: CASSLGGTFYEKLFF
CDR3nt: TGTGCCAGCAGCTTAGGAGGCACTTTTTATGAAAAACTGTTTTTT

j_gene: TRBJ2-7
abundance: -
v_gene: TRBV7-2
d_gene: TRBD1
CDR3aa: CASSLMAGQGGEQYF
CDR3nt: TGTGCCAGCAGCTTAATGGCGGGACAGGGGGGCGAGCAGTACTTC

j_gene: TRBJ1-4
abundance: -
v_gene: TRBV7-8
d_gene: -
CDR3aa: CASSGPRWGREKLFF
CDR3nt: TGTGCCAGCAGCGGGCCGCGTTGGGGGAGGGAAAAACTGTTTTTT

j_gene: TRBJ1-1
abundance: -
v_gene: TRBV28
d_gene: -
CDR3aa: CASSLRGGGTEAFF
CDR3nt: TGTGCCAGCAGTTTGAGGGGTGGAGGGACTGAAGCTTTCTTT

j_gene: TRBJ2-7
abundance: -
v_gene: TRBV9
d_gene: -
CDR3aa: CASSVGGRGAYEQYF
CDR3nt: TGTGCCAGCAGCGTAGGAGGCAGGGGGGCCTACGAGCAGTACTTC

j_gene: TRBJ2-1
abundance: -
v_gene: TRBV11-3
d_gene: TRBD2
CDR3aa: CASSLGLAGVSEEQFF
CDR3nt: TGTGCCAGCAGCTTAGGTCTAGCGGGAGTGTCAGAAGAGCAGTTCTTC

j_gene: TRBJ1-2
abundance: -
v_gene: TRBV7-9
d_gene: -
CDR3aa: CASSPGGVFYTF
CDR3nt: TGTGCCAGCTCTCCCGGAGGGGTATTCTACACCTTC

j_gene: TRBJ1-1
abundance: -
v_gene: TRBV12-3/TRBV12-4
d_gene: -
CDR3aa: CASSLRDTLGAFF
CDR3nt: TGTGCCAGCAGTTTACGGGACACCCTGGGAGCTTTCTTT

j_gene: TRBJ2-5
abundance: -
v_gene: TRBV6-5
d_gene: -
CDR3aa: CASANRETQYF
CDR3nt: TGTGCCAGCGCGAATCGGGAGACCCAGTACTTC